This T cell receptor beta chain was obtained from a study of shared clonotypes between healthy human individuals (dated by TCRdb to the early 2020s). Turning to the overall study: Three men and a couple of women, aged 18 to 49 years, made up the cohort. Blood TCR repertoires of five healthy adults were deeply sequenced to estimate repertoire size and the extent of clonotype sharing between individuals. To increase sequencing depth and limit assay-specific biases, different laboratories used diverse techniques to prepare libraries and sequence TCR repertoires. Each donor's leukapheresis produced roughly between about 0.9 and 9.5 billion PBMCs.

Results and caveats for the whole study, not just this receptor: Pairwise subsampling indicated that sequencing depth was expected to affect the degree of clonotype sharing among donors. The small number of donors limited the genetic and exposure-history diversity represented. Sampling was restricted to blood, and TCR repertoires in tissue are likely to differ from TCR repertoires in blood.

TCR CDR3 regions were amplified from genomic DNA by multiplex PCR using the deep immunoSEQ assay. Extracted genomic DNA from each cell subset was spread evenly across all wells of several immunoSEQ 96-well plates, with each plate serving as a replicate. For unsorted PBMC, each replicate PCR was loaded with about 270 ng genomic DNA, equivalent to about 30,000 T cell genomes. Unsorted PBMC genomic DNA was sequenced across ten immunoSEQ deep assay plates. Purified libraries were measured with a Qubit 3.0 fluorometer, size-checked on a Bioanalyzer 2100, and measured again with the KAPA Library Quantification kit. Every immunoSEQ 96-well plate was sequenced on a dedicated single-read 150-cycle Illumina NextSeq 550 flow cell. In the paper's pipeline: Because the immunoSEQ output held only junctional sequences and lacked quality scores, the filtering could not match the filtering applied to full-length reads. To assign V/J genes and CDR3, sequences were annotated using PyIR, a Python wrapper for IgBLAST v1.9, with IMGT germline references. Reads were removed for weak V/J assignments (E-value above 1e-6), missing CDR3, stop codons, out-of-frame junctions, or ambiguous translated residues. V3J clonotypes were defined as sequences sharing an identical inferred V gene, J gene, and CDR3 amino acid sequence. Percentage overlap between repertoires was computed as shared unique clonotypes divided by the size of the smaller repertoire. Richness of each repertoire was evaluated using RTK rarefaction, the Chao1 estimator, and Recon v2.1 estimates of unobserved clonotypes. The clones in this table, taken by TCRdb from immuneACCESS, are in-frame only. Not every clone is retained; where verified, under half of the shortfall comes from an unresolved V gene, and the cause of the rest is unknown. That table is the source of V, J and clone size, and D and trimming were worked out from the DNA. The sample table contains 450,000 to 500,000 clones; only one count was recorded for around 73% of them. The leading ten clones occupy about 11% of the sample.

Donors were healthy HIV-negative adults with no recently reported acute infections or vaccinations. Every donor was a Caucasian adult living in Nashville, Tennessee, USA. For unsorted samples, about 90 million PBMCs were counted and genomic DNA was extracted with the QIAamp DNA Blood Mini kit. After blood collection by leukapheresis, PBMCs were isolated using Ficoll-Histopaque density gradient centrifugation and then cryopreserved in the vapor phase of liquid nitrogen. The trim is 10 bases for V and 4 bases for J, with a gap of 16 bases between the germline ends. CDR1 and CDR2 were assigned from the germline V gene (reference sequence) as MNHEY and SMNVEV. The CDR3 runs 13 amino acids, cysteine and phenylalanine included. This entry keeps only the CDR3 DNA: 39 bases, framed from base 1. With regard to this clone: The antigen this receptor binds is unknown. Qualities for individual bases were not recorded, and no much larger clone is one base off.

Input material: PBMCs. The rearrangement joined TRBV27 to TRBJ1-2; a tentative D match to TRBD1 spans 5 bases. The sequence derives from a woman aged 40 to 55 in good health. Some clones in this sample may be carry-over from other donors' samples. The DNA sequence follows: TGTGCCACCGCAGGCGGGGGGTCCTATGGCTACACCTTC. This gives the protein CATAGGGSYGYTF.